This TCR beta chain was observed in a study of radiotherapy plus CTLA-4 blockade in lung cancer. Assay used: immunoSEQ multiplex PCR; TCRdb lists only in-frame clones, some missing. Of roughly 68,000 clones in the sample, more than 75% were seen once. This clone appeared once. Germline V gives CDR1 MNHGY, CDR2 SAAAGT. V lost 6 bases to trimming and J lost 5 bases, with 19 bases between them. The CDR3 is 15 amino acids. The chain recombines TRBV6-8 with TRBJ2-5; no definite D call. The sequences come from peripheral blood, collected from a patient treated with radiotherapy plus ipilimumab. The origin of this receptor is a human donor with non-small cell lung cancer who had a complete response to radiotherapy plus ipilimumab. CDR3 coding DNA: TGTGCCAGCAGCCATCAAGGGCAAGTGGCGGAGACCCAGTACTTC. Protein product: CASSHQGQVAETQYF.